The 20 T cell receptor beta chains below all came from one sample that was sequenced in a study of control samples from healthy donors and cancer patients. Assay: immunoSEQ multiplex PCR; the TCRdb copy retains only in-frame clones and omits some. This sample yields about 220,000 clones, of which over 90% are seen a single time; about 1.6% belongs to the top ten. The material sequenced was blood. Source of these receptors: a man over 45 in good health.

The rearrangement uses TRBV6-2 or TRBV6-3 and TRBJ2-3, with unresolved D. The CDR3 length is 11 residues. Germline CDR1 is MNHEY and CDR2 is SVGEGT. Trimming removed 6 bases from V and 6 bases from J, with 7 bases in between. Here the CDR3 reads CASSRMDTQYF. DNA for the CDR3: TGTGCCAGCAGCCGGATGGATACGCAGTATTTT.

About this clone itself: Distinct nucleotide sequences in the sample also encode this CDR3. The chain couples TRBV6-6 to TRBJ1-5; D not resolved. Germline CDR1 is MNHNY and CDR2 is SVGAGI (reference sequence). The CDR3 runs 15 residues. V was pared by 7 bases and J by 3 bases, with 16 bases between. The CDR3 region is CASTDPDNPNQPQHF. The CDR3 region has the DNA TGTGCCAGCACCGACCCCGACAACCCCAATCAGCCCCAGCATTTT.

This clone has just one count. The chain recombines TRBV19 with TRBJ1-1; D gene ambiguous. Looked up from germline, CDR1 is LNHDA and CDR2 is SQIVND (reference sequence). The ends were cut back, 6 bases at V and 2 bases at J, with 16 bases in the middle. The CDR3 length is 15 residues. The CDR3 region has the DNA TGTGCCAGTAGCCAAAAGTCCGGGAGAAACACTGAAGCTTTCTTT. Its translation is CASSQKSGRNTEAFF.

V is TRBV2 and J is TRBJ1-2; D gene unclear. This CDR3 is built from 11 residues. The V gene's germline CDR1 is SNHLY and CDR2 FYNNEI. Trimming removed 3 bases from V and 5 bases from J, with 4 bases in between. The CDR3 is CASSDIYGYTF. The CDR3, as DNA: TGTGCCAGCAGTGATATTTATGGCTACACCTTC.

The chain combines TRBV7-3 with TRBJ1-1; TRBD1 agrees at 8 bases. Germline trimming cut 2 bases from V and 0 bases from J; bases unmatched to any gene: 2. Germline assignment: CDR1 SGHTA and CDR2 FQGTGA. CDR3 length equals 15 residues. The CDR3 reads CASSLSGGLNTEAFF. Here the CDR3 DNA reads TGTGCCAGCAGCTTATCAGGGGGCTTGAACACTGAAGCTTTCTTT.

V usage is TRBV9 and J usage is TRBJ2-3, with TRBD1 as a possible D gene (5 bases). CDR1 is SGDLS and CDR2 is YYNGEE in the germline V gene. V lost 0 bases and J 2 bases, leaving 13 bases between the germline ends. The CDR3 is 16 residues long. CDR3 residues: CASSVEGRISTDTQYF. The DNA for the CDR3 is TGTGCCAGCAGCGTAGAGGGGCGGATTTCCACAGATACGCAGTATTTT.

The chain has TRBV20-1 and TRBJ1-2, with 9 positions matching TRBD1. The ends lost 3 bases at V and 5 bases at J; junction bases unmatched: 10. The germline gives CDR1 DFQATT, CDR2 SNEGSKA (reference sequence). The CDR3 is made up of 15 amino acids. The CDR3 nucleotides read TGCAGTGCTAGTGCGCCGGGACAGGGAGAATATGGCTACACCTTC. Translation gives CSASAPGQGEYGYTF.

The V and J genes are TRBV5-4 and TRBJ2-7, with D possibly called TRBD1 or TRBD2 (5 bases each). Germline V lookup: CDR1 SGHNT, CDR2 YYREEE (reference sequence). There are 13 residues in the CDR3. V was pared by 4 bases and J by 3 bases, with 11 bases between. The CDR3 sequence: CASSQGPFYEQYF. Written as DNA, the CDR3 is TGTGCCAGCAGCCAGGGACCCTTCTACGAGCAGTACTTC.

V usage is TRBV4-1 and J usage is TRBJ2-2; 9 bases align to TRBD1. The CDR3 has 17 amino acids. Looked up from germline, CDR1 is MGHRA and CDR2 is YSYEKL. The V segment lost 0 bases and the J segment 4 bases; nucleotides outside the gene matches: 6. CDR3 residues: CASSQDTDRGSTGELFF. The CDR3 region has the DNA TGCGCCAGCAGCCAAGATACGGACAGGGGATCCACCGGGGAGCTGTTTTTT.

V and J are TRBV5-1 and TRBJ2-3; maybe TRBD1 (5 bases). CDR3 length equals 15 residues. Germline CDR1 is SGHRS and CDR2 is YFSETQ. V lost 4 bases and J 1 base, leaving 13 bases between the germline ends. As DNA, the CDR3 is TGCGCCAGCAGCCTCAGGGTGGCGGGCACAGATACGCAGTATTTT. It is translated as CASSLRVAGTDTQYF.

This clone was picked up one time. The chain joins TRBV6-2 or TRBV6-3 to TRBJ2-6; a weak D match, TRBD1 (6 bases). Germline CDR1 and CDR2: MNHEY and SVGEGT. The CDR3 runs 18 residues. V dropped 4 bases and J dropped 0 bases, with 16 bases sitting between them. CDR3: CASSSGQIVISGANVLTF. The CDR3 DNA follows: TGTGCCAGCAGTTCAGGACAGATTGTAATCTCTGGGGCCAACGTCCTGACTTTC.

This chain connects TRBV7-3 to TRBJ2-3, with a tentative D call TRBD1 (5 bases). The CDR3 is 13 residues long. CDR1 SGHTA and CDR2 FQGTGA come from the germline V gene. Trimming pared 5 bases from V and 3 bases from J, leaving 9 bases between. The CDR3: CASSPGSTDTQYF. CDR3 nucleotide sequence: TGTGCCAGCAGCCCAGGGTCAACAGATACGCAGTATTTT.

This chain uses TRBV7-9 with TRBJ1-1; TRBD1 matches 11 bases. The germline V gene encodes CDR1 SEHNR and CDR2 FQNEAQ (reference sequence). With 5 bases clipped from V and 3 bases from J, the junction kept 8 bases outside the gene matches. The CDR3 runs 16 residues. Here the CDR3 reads CASSPGTGGLHTEAFF. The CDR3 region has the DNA TGTGCCAGCAGCCCCGGGACAGGGGGTTTGCACACTGAAGCTTTCTTT.

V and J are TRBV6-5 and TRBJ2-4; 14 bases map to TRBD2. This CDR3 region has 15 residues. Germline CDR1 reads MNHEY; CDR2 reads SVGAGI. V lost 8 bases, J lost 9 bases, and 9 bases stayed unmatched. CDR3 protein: CASGRLAGGQGIQYF. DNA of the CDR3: TGTGCCAGCGGTCGACTAGCGGGGGGGCAGGGCATTCAGTACTTC.

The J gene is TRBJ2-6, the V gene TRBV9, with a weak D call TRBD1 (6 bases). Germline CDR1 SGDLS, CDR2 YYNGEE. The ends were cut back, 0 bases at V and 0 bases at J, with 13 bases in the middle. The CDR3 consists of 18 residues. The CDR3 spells CASSVEGQSSSGANVLTF. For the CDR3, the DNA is TGTGCCAGCAGCGTAGAAGGACAGTCTAGCTCTGGGGCCAACGTCCTGACTTTC. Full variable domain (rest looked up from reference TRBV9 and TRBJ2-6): DSGVTQTPKHLITATGQRVTLRCSPRSGDLSVYWYQQSLDQGLQFLIQYYNGEERAKGNILERFSAQQFPDLHSELNLSSLELGDSALYFCASSVEGQSSSGANVLTFGAGSRLTVL.

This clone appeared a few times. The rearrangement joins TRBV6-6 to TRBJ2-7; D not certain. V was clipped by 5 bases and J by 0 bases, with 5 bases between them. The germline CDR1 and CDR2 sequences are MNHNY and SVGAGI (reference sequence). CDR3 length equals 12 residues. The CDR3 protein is CASSVSSYEQYF. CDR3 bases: TGTGCCAGCAGTGTAAGCTCCTACGAGCAGTACTTC.

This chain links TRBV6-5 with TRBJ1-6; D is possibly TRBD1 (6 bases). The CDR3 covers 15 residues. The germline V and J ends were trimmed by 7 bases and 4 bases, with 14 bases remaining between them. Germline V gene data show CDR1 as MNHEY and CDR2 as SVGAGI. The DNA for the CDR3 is TGTGCCAGCACCCGCGGAGGACAGTATAATTCACCCCTCCACTTT. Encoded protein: CASTRGGQYNSPLHF.

As DNA, the CDR3 is TGTGCCAGCAGCTTGCAGACTGGAAACACCATATATTTT. It yields the protein CASSLQTGNTIYF. This chain joins TRBV7-9 and TRBJ1-3; D is unclear. Trimming took off 3 bases at V and 2 bases at J, with 5 bases between the two ends. Germline-derived CDR1 and CDR2 are SEHNR and FQNEAQ (reference sequence). The CDR3 contains 13 residues.

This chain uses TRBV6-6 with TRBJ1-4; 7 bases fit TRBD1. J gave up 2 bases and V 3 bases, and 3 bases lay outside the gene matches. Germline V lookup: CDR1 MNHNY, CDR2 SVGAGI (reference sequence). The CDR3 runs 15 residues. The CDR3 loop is CASSYPTGTNEKLFF. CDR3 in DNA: TGTGCCAGCAGTTATCCGACAGGGACTAATGAAAAACTGTTTTTT.

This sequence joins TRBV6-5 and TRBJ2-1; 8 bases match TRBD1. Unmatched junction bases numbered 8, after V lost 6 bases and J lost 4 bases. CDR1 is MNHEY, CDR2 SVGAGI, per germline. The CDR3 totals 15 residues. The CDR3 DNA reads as TGTGCCAGCAGCCCCCAAGGGACAGGTTACAATGAGCAGTTCTTC. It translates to CASSPQGTGYNEQFF.